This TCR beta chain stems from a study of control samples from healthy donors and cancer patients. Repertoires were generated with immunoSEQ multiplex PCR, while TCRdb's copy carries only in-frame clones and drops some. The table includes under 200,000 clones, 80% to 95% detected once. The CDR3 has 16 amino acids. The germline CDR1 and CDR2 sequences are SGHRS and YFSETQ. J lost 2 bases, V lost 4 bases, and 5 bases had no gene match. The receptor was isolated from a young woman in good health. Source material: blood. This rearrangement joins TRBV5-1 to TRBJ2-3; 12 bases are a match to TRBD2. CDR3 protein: CASSPRTSGNTDTQYF. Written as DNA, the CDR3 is TGCGCCAGCAGCCCACGGACTAGCGGGAACACAGATACGCAGTATTTT.